These T cell receptor beta chains were read from a single sample in a study of technical replicates of blood from several donors. TCRdb's copy holds only in-frame clones and misses some; the assay was immunoSEQ multiplex PCR. This table has tens of thousands of clones, 90% to 96% appearing once. Specimen: T cells isolated from PBMCs. Source of these receptors: a human donor in good health. CDR3s include the opening cysteine and the closing phenylalanine or tryptophan. The order of the fields is clone size, V gene, CDR3 length, J gene, D gene, CDR3 DNA, CDR3 protein. A D gene is named only where the DNA matches it firmly. Size is stated for part of the rows, as once, few or many counts, or as a class when the clone is expanded.

abundance: .
v_gene: TRBV27
len: 17
j_gene: TRBJ2-7
d_gene: TRBD2
CDR3nt: TGTGCCAGCAGCCCCTCTCTAACTAGCGGGGTCTCCTACGAGCAGTACTTC
CDR3aa: CASSPSLTSGVSYEQYF

abundance: .
v_gene: TRBV25-1
len: 15
j_gene: TRBJ1-5
d_gene: .
CDR3nt: TGTGCCAGCAGTGAGTCAACAGGGAGTCATCAGCCCCAGCATTTT
CDR3aa: CASSESTGSHQPQHF

abundance: .
v_gene: TRBV4-3
len: 15
j_gene: TRBJ2-2
d_gene: TRBD2
CDR3nt: TGCGCCAGCAGCCCTAGCGGGATAAACACCGGGGAGCTGTTTTTT
CDR3aa: CASSPSGINTGELFF

abundance: .
v_gene: TRBV7-3
len: 14
j_gene: TRBJ1-1
d_gene: .
CDR3nt: TGTGCCAGCAGCCCCGGACTCCAGAACACTGAAGCTTTCTTT
CDR3aa: CASSPGLQNTEAFF

abundance: .
v_gene: TRBV9
len: 18
j_gene: TRBJ2-5
d_gene: .
CDR3nt: TGTGCCAGCAGCGTAGCGTCTATGTCGCTAGCGAGCCAAGAGACCCAGTACTTC
CDR3aa: CASSVASMSLASQETQYF

abundance: .
v_gene: TRBV11-3
len: 16
j_gene: TRBJ2-1
d_gene: TRBD2
CDR3nt: TGTGCCAGCAGCCTATGGACTAGCGGGGGAATTGGGGAGCAGTTCTTC
CDR3aa: CASSLWTSGGIGEQFF

abundance: .
v_gene: TRBV7-9
len: 15
j_gene: TRBJ2-5
d_gene: .
CDR3nt: TGTGCCAGCAGCTTAACCTTTAGGGGCCAAGAGACCCAGTACTTC
CDR3aa: CASSLTFRGQETQYF

abundance: .
v_gene: TRBV6-5
len: 15
j_gene: TRBJ1-2
d_gene: TRBD1
CDR3nt: TGTGCCAGCAGTTACTCACAGGGGGCTAACTATGGCTACACCTTC
CDR3aa: CASSYSQGANYGYTF

abundance: .
v_gene: TRBV2
len: 12
j_gene: TRBJ2-5
d_gene: .
CDR3nt: TGTGCCAGCAGGAGGAAACAAGAGACCCAGTACTTC
CDR3aa: CASRRKQETQYF

abundance: .
v_gene: TRBV7-9
len: 13
j_gene: TRBJ2-1
d_gene: .
CDR3nt: TGTGCCAGCAGCTTTATCAGGGTCGATGAGCAGTTCTTC
CDR3aa: CASSFIRVDEQFF

abundance: .
v_gene: TRBV6-5
len: 13
j_gene: TRBJ1-2
d_gene: .
CDR3nt: TGTGCCAGCAGTTACGGTGGGACTCATGGCTACACCTTC
CDR3aa: CASSYGGTHGYTF

abundance: once
v_gene: TRBV5-4
len: 15
j_gene: TRBJ2-1
d_gene: .
CDR3nt: TGTGCCAGCAGCTTGGACGCAGGAACTTACAATGAGCAGTTCTTC
CDR3aa: CASSLDAGTYNEQFF

abundance: .
v_gene: TRBV14
len: 17
j_gene: TRBJ2-3
d_gene: .
CDR3nt: TGTGCCAGCAGCCAACGACAGACTCGTCGGGGCACAGATACGCAGTATTTT
CDR3aa: CASSQRQTRRGTDTQYF

abundance: once
v_gene: TRBV11-2
len: 13
j_gene: TRBJ2-7
d_gene: .
CDR3nt: TGTGCCAGCAGCCACACAGGGCCTTGGGAGCAGTACTTC
CDR3aa: CASSHTGPWEQYF

abundance: .
v_gene: TRBV7-6
len: 14
j_gene: TRBJ1-3
d_gene: TRBD1
CDR3nt: TGTGCCAGCAGCCCGACAGGGGTTGGAAACACCATATATTTT
CDR3aa: CASSPTGVGNTIYF

abundance: .
v_gene: TRBV27
len: 12
j_gene: TRBJ2-2
d_gene: .
CDR3nt: TGTGCCAGCAGTTTCGACACCGGGGAGCTGTTTTTT
CDR3aa: CASSFDTGELFF

abundance: .
v_gene: TRBV5-4
len: 14
j_gene: TRBJ2-3
d_gene: TRBD1
CDR3nt: TGTGCCAGCAGCTTGGGACAGGGGGGGGATACGCAGTATTTT
CDR3aa: CASSLGQGGDTQYF